The present entry profiles one T cell receptor beta chain with its context. Its antigen remains unidentified. Mismatch with germline at one junction end may stem from a read error. CDR3 length: 14 amino acids. Per the germline V gene, CDR1 is MNHEY and CDR2 is SMNVEV (reference sequence). This entry comes from a study of OX40 agonist ivuxolimab in advanced cancers. Turning to the study itself: Cohort: 65% to 90% men, mean age approximately 60, aged roughly 20 to 79. Anti-PD-1, anti-PD-L1 or anti-CTLA-4 therapy given earlier was allowed, and about 38% had some. Broader study findings: Several nonresponders also turned out to have low normalized T-cell clonal expansion.

Produced via immunoSEQ multiplex PCR; TCRdb's table is partial and in-frame only. The repertoire holds some 60,000 clones, with 75% to 95% as singletons. The chain combines TRBV27 with TRBJ2-5; tentatively, D is TRBD1 (5 bases). The material was CD4+ or CD8+ T cells sorted from blood, obtained in a trial of the OX40 agonist ivuxolimab. This receptor was taken from an adult with an advanced solid tumor such as melanoma, head and neck, liver or kidney cancer. CDR3 loop: CAGSDSNNQETQYF. The CDR3 DNA is TGTGCCGGCAGCGACAGTAACAACCAAGAGACCCAGTACTTC.